This T cell receptor beta chain was captured by sequencing in a study of cytomegalovirus exposure and HLA in healthy donors. Notes on the study in general: Analyzed later, most CMV-associated TCR beta chains appeared HLA-restricted. TCR association rates varied by HLA locus in a later analysis, with DRB1 highest and HLA-C lowest. In a later analysis, a missense DCLRE1C variant was linked to TCR beta V- and J-gene trimming.

The V gene end was trimmed by 5 bases and the J gene end by 5 bases; junction bases not matched to a gene: 11. The CDR3 loop spans 15 amino acids. Germline loops: CDR1 SGHTS, CDR2 YDEGEE. This clone has only one observation. The antigen is not known. The PCR had 60 Vbeta and 13 Jbeta primers. Clones were sequenced by immunoSEQ multiplex PCR, and TCRdb holds only the in-frame ones, with some missing. The sample lists over 150,000 clones; 70% to 85% were seen once. Each donor was nominally healthy when sampled (though unrecorded immune exposures were likely). The gene calls are TRBV5-8 and TRBJ2-5; 8 bases fit TRBD1. This clonotype was sampled from a boy younger than 10 in good health and CMV-seronegative. The sequenced sample was PBMCs. In DNA, the CDR3 is TGTGCCAGCAGTCAAAACAGGGGGTCTTTGGAGACCCAGTACTTC. Amino acids: CASSQNRGSLETQYF.